A single sample gave rise to the 8 T cell receptor beta chains below, sequenced in a study of OX40 agonist ivuxolimab in advanced cancers. Profiled with immunoSEQ multiplex PCR; TCRdb holds only in-frame clones, not every one. The repertoire has 35,000 to 45,000 clones, more than 80% of them found once; the top ten carry approximately 4.4%. The material sequenced was CD4+ or CD8+ T cells sorted from blood, taken in a trial of the OX40 agonist ivuxolimab. These receptors came from an adult with an advanced solid tumor such as melanoma, head and neck, liver or kidney cancer.

The genes are TRBV7-9 and TRBJ1-2; D may be TRBD1 (5 bases). Germline V gene data show CDR1 as SEHNR and CDR2 as FQNEAQ (reference sequence). Trimming took 6 bases from V and 4 from J, leaving 15 bases between them. The length of the CDR3 is 14 residues. The CDR3 DNA reads TGTGCCAGCAGTTTGGGGCAGGTGTCCTATGGCTACACCTTC. Amino acids: CASSLGQVSYGYTF.

The gene calls are TRBV20-1 and TRBJ1-2; D unclear. The CDR3 has 11 residues. Germline V CDR1 and CDR2: DFQATT, SNEGSKA (reference sequence). Trimming pared 3 bases from V and 6 bases from J, leaving 8 bases between. CDR3 sequence reads: CSASLLDGYTF. The CDR3 bases are TGCAGTGCTAGTCTATTGGATGGCTACACCTTC.

This chain joins TRBV7-2 and TRBJ2-5; 7 nucleotides line up with TRBD1. The germline gives CDR1 SGHTA, CDR2 FQGNSA. The CDR3 length is 17 residues. V trimming: 1 base; J trimming: 4 bases; junction bases outside the gene matches: 12. The CDR3 DNA is TGTGCCAGCAGCTTAGTTGGGAAGGGGGCTATGGGAGAGACCCAGTACTTC. Translated, it gives CASSLVGKGAMGETQYF.

J is TRBJ2-7 and V is TRBV5-1; TRBD1 agrees at 9 bases. The trim removed 4 bases at V and 1 base at J, leaving 6 bases unmatched. The CDR3 has 15 residues. The germline V gene has CDR1 SGHRS and CDR2 YFSETQ. The CDR3: CASSDGTGTSYEQYF. The DNA for the CDR3 is TGCGCCAGCAGCGACGGGACAGGGACTTCCTACGAGCAGTACTTC.

The genes are TRBV5-8 and TRBJ1-2; no firm D call. Germline V lookup: CDR1 SGHTS, CDR2 YDEGEE. The CDR3 has 15 amino acids. The V end was cut by 0 bases, the J end by 4 bases, with 13 bases between. The CDR3 coding sequence is TGTGCCAGCAGCTTGGGGGAGGGAGTAGGCTATGGCTACACCTTC. Protein product: CASSLGEGVGYGYTF.

The V and J genes are TRBV21-1 and TRBJ2-3; the table calls TRBD2, which could not be checked here. TRBV21-1 is labeled a pseudogene. The CDR3 is 19 residues long. CDR3: CASSKVETSGTHSTDTQYF. The CDR3, as DNA: TGTGCCAGCAGCAAGGTAGAAACTAGCGGGACCCATTCCACAGATACGCAGTATTTT.

The chain employs TRBV30 and TRBJ2-6, with D hard to call. The CDR3 is 14 residues long. The germline V gene has CDR1 GTSNPN and CDR2 SVGIG (reference sequence). V gave up 1 base and J gave up 4 bases, with 8 bases separating them. This chain's CDR3 is CAWSGGIGANVLTF. The CDR3 coding sequence is TGTGCCTGGAGTGGTGGGATAGGGGCCAACGTCCTGACTTTC.

This clone was seen more than once but under ten times. The V call is TRBV7-8, the J call TRBJ2-3; the D call may be TRBD1 or TRBD2 (6 bases each). The CDR3 runs to 16 residues. Trimming shortened V by 5 bases and J by 6 bases, and 21 bases separated the two germline ends. The germline V gene encodes CDR1 SGHVS and CDR2 FQNEAQ. The DNA of the CDR3 is TGTGCCAGCAGCCCCCCCCACAGGCTAGGGGGGGATACGCAGTATTTT. The encoded protein is CASSPPHRLGGDTQYF.